This TCR beta chain was documented in a study of OX40 agonist ivuxolimab in advanced cancers. Study-wide context: The patients' treatment was ivuxolimab, an agonistic anti-OX40 (CD134) antibody. The diagnoses of dose-escalation patients were hepatocellular carcinoma, melanoma, renal cell or head and neck cancer. Whole-study findings and limits: Relative to CD4+, CD8+ T cells held more expanded clones on average. Clonal expansion from baseline to week 6 occurred in both CD4+ and CD8+ T cells.

Trimming removed 0 bases at V and 1 base at J, with 12 bases between. Germline values: CDR1 SGDLS, CDR2 YYNGEE. The length of the CDR3 is 16 residues. In regard to this clone: Its cognate antigen is unknown.

Data came from immunoSEQ multiplex PCR; TCRdb stores just in-frame clones and leaves some out. Among fewer than 95,000 clones listed, under 95% were seen once. This clonotype originated in an adult with an advanced solid tumor such as melanoma, head and neck, liver or kidney cancer. The chain links TRBV9 to TRBJ2-3; D is possibly TRBD2 (5 bases). The material was CD4+ or CD8+ T cells sorted from blood, obtained in a trial of the OX40 agonist ivuxolimab. CDR3 DNA sequence: TGTGCCAGCAGCGTAGGAGGTCGCGGGCGCACAGATACGCAGTATTTT. Residues: CASSVGGRGRTDTQYF.